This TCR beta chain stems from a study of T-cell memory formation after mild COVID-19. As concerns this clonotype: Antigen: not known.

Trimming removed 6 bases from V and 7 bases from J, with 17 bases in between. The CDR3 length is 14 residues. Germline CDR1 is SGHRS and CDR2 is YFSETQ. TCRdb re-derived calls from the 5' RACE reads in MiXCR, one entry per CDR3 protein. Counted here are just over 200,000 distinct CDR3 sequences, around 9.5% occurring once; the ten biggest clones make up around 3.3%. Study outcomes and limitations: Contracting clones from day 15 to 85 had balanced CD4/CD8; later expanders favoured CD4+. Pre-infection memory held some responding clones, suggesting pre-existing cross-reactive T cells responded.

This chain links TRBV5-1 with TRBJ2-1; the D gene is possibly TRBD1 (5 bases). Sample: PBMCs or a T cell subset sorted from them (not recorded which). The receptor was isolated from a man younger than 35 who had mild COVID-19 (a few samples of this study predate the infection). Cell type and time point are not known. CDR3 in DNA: TGCGCCAGCAAACCCAGGGTTTTCTCGAATGAGCAGTTCTTC. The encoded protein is CASKPRVFSNEQFF.